This TCR beta chain was sequenced in a study of T cells of healthy individuals. This CDR3 spans 14 amino acids. The V end lost 6 bases, the J end lost 1 base, and 13 bases lay between the germline ends. Per the germline V gene, CDR1 is SQVTM and CDR2 is ANQGSEA. MiXCR, run by TCRdb on the 5' RACE reads, gives a single entry per CDR3 protein. The data contain about 57,000 distinct CDR3 sequences, under 20% of them singletons. The receptor's source is a human donor in good health. The chain has TRBV29-1 and TRBJ2-1; D not resolved. CDR3 coding DNA: TGCAGCGTCGCGCCCGATACATCCTACAATGAGCAGTTCTTC. It translates to CSVAPDTSYNEQFF.